This entry lists 19 T cell receptor beta chains sequenced from one sample in a study of STAT5B mutations in CD4+ large granular lymphocyte leukemia. Here immunoSEQ multiplex PCR was the method, and the copy in TCRdb shows in-frame clones only, minus some. The sample holds some 30,000 clones; around 70% are singletons and the top ten take less than 0.5%. Sample: CD4+ T cells from blood buffy coats. The receptor source for this set is a human donor in good health.

This chain's CDR3 is CASSLSGGAGTEAFF. CDR3 DNA: TGTGCCAGCAGCTTATCTGGAGGGGCGGGGACTGAAGCTTTCTTT. The genes are TRBV7-2 and TRBJ1-1, with D maybe TRBD1 (5 bases). Germline CDR1 SGHTA, CDR2 FQGNSA. CDR3 length: 15 residues. With 2 bases removed from V and 5 bases from J, the gap between germline ends came to 15 bases.

This rearrangement joins TRBV19 to TRBJ2-6, with D tentatively TRBD1 (6 bases). The germline gives CDR1 LNHDA, CDR2 SQIVND (reference sequence). CDR3 size: 19 residues. V dropped 5 bases and J dropped 4 bases, with 24 bases sitting between them. The CDR3 loop is CASSLRGAEVRLGANVLTF. The CDR3 coding sequence is TGTGCCAGTAGTCTCAGGGGCGCAGAAGTACGTCTCGGGGCCAACGTCCTGACTTTC.

The CDR3 DNA follows: TGTGCCTGGAGCCCGGGACTAGCGGGGAACACCGGGGAGCTGTTTTTT. Encoded protein: CAWSPGLAGNTGELFF. This chain connects TRBV30 to TRBJ2-2, with 12 bases lining up with TRBD2. The length of the CDR3 is 16 residues. The V gene end was trimmed by 3 bases and the J gene end by 1 base; junction bases not matched to a gene: 3. The germline V gene encodes CDR1 GTSNPN and CDR2 SVGIG (reference sequence).

The chain is built from TRBV4-1 and TRBJ1-2; D gene uncertain. V was trimmed by 0 bases and J by 8 bases, leaving 10 bases between them. Germline lookup yields CDR1 MGHRA and CDR2 YSYEKL. The CDR3 sequence is 13 residues long. The DNA for the CDR3 is TGCGCCAGCAGCCAAGACGGGATGGGAGGCTACACCTTC. It codes for CASSQDGMGGYTF.

In its sample, this clone was seen a few times. In nucleotides, the CDR3 is TGTGCCAGCAGCCCCGGACAGGGGGGTACTCAGCCCCAGCATTTT. Encoded protein: CASSPGQGGTQPQHF. The chain links TRBV25-1 to TRBJ1-5, with 10 positions matching TRBD1. There are 15 residues in the CDR3. Germline V CDR1 and CDR2: MGHDK, SYGVNS. The V gene end was trimmed by 6 bases and the J gene end by 6 bases; junction bases not matched to a gene: 8.

The chain is built from TRBV2 and TRBJ1-4; 10 bases are a match to TRBD1. The CDR3 has 14 residues. Germline V gene sequence: CDR1 SNHLY, CDR2 FYNNEI. V was pared by 8 bases and J by 8 bases, with 8 bases of the junction left unmatched. CDR3 DNA: TGTGCCAGCCGACGACAGGGGGCGTTGGAAAAACTGTTTTTT. Translation: CASRRQGALEKLFF.

This clone was observed a few times. V and J are TRBV19 and TRBJ1-5; D perhaps matches TRBD1 (6 bases). The CDR3 spans 16 residues. CDR1 and CDR2 (germline): LNHDA, SQIVND (reference sequence). Between the trimmed V and J ends, which lost 5 bases and 6 bases, there was a span of 20 bases. The DNA for the CDR3 is TGTGCCAGTAGTGCTTCAGGGGCTGCAACCAGTCAGCCCCAGCATTTT. Its protein is CASSASGAATSQPQHF.

The chain employs TRBV9 and TRBJ2-7, with 10 positions matching TRBD1. The CDR3 runs 14 residues. J was trimmed by 7 bases and V by 5 bases; bases with no gene match: 9. In germline, CDR1 is SGDLS, CDR2 YYNGEE. The CDR3 loop reads CASRAGQGEGEQYF. CDR3 DNA: TGTGCCAGCAGAGCCGGACAGGGGGAAGGAGAGCAGTACTTC.

The genes are TRBV7-6 and TRBJ2-1; D unclear. V was clipped by 2 bases and J by 9 bases, with 11 bases between them. From germline, CDR1 is SGHVS and CDR2 FNYEAQ. This CDR3 contains 13 residues. CDR3 region: CASSLISLGEQFF. DNA for the CDR3: TGTGCCAGCAGCTTAATCAGTTTGGGTGAGCAGTTCTTC.

The V gene is TRBV7-2, the J gene TRBJ1-4; 7 bases fit TRBD1. CDR1 is SGHTA and CDR2 is FQGNSA in the germline V gene. After removal of 2 bases from V and 5 bases from J, the junction contained 5 bases not matched to a gene. CDR3 length: 15 residues. The DNA for the CDR3 is TGTGCCAGCAGCTTATCGACAGGGAAAAATGAAAAACTGTTTTTT. Its translation is CASSLSTGKNEKLFF.

As regards this clone: Compared with germline, one end of the junction differs, possibly owing to a read error. The chain links TRBV7-7 to TRBJ2-3, with 8 bases identical to TRBD1. Germline V gives CDR1 SSHAT, CDR2 FNYEAQ (reference sequence). CDR3 length equals 14 residues. The CDR3 DNA is TGTGCTAGCAGCAAACAGGGGGGCACAGATACGCAGTATTTT. This translates into CASSKQGGTDTQYF. Together with reference TRBV7-7 and TRBJ2-3, the CDR3 gives the full variable domain: GAGVSQSPRYKVTKRGQDVTLRCDPISSHATLYWYQQALGQGPEFLTYFNYEAQPDKSGLPSDRFSAERPEGSISTLTIQRTEQRDSAMYRCASSKQGGTDTQYFGPGTRLTVL.

This rearrangement joins TRBV27 to TRBJ2-7, with 15 bases identical to TRBD2. Per germline, CDR1 MNHEY and CDR2 SMNVEV (reference sequence). After removal of 5 bases from V and 2 bases from J, the junction contained 7 bases not matched to a gene. The length of the CDR3 is 17 residues. DNA for the CDR3: TGTGCCAGCAGTGCCGGGACTAGCGGGGGGTTCACCTACGAGCAGTACTTC. Encoded protein: CASSAGTSGGFTYEQYF.

The J gene is TRBJ2-7, the V gene TRBV7-2; perhaps TRBD2 as D (7 bases). CDR3 length: 16 amino acids. V lost 2 bases and J lost 5, with 19 bases in between. Germline V gives CDR1 SGHTA, CDR2 FQGNSA. This CDR3 reads CASSLLLGGRIHEQYF. In DNA form, the CDR3 reads TGTGCCAGCAGCTTACTTCTCGGGGGGCGCATCCACGAGCAGTACTTC. Full variable domain (missing parts from reference TRBV7-2 and TRBJ2-7): GAGVSQSPSNKVTEKGKDVELRCDPISGHTALYWYRQSLGQGLEFLIYFQGNSAPDKSGLPSDRFSAERTGGSVSTLTIQRTQQEDSAVYLCASSLLLGGRIHEQYFGPGTRLTVT.

The chain joins TRBV5-4 to TRBJ2-5, with a possible D match to TRBD1 (5 bases). This CDR3 contains 17 residues. Trimming left V 7 bases short and J 1 base short, with 23 bases between. CDR1 is SGHNT and CDR2 is YYREEE in the germline V gene (reference sequence). CDR3 in DNA: TGTGCCAGCTCCCAGCTTGGAACCTCCAGGGCCCAAGAGACCCAGTACTTC. It is translated as CASSQLGTSRAQETQYF.

This chain connects TRBV6-5 to TRBJ2-3; 8 nucleotides match TRBD1. The germline CDR1 and CDR2 sequences are MNHEY and SVGAGI. The junction had 7 bases not matched to a gene; V was cut back by 5 bases and J by 3 bases. CDR3 length: 15 amino acids. The CDR3 region is CASSHGQGGTDTQYF. The CDR3 region has the DNA TGTGCCAGCAGTCACGGACAGGGTGGAACAGATACGCAGTATTTT.

This clone was observed once. CDR3 bases: TGTGCCAGTAGTATGCGGCAGGGACTACAAGAGACCCAGTACTTC. Protein sequence: CASSMRQGLQETQYF. The chain uses TRBV19 and TRBJ2-5, with TRBD2 matching over 7 bases. V shed 3 bases and J 2 bases; nucleotides not matched to a gene: 6. The CDR3 spans 15 residues. The germline CDR1 and CDR2 sequences are LNHDA and SQIVND (reference sequence).

V and J are TRBV25-1 and TRBJ2-3; 12 bases are shared with TRBD2. The CDR3 has 15 amino acids. CDR1 is MGHDK and CDR2 is SYGVNS in the germline V gene. With V trimmed by 8 bases and J by 4 bases, 7 bases remained unmatched. The CDR3 reads CASPLAGGPADTQYF. The DNA of the CDR3 is TGTGCCAGCCCTCTAGCGGGGGGGCCCGCAGATACGCAGTATTTT.

The rearrangement uses TRBV5-5 and TRBJ2-1, with D uncertain. The CDR3 extends over 13 amino acids. Trimming stripped 0 bases from V and 7 bases from J, with 8 bases between. CDR1 is SGHKS and CDR2 is YYEKEE in the germline V gene (reference sequence). DNA for the CDR3: TGTGCCAGCAGCTTGGGAAGCCGGAATGAGCAGTTCTTC. Its protein product is CASSLGSRNEQFF.

V gene TRBV6-1 combines with J gene TRBJ2-2; D call uncertain. V gave up 2 bases and J gave up 8 bases, with 15 bases separating them. CDR1 is MNHNS, CDR2 SASEGT, per germline. This CDR3 region has 15 residues. The CDR3 DNA is TGTGCCAGCAGTGAACTCGTCGGCACACCGGGGGAGCTGTTTTTT. Its protein is CASSELVGTPGELFF.